This T cell receptor (beta chain) is from a study of T cell responses to AZD1222 COVID-19 vaccine. Study-wide points: Spike-wide vaccine-associated CD4 TCRs dominated at 160-218 and 743-854. Targeting of unmutated variant regions was reportedly seen in nearly half of spike-specific TCRs. All repertoire sampling was performed exclusively after the peak T cell response.

Trimming shortened V by 0 bases and J by 5 bases, and 9 bases separated the two germline ends. Germline CDR1 reads SGHRS; CDR2 reads YFSETQ. This CDR3 is 13 amino acids long. On this clone itself: Its specificity is not known.

Assay used: immunoSEQ multiplex PCR; TCRdb lists only in-frame clones, some missing. The data contain 130,000 or so clones, over 90% of them singletons. The chain carries TRBV5-1 and TRBJ2-7, with a possible D match to TRBD1 (5 bases). The sequence was collected from an adult in good health. This specimen was peripheral blood, taken on day 0 of AZD1222 vaccination. The CDR3 coding sequence is TGCGCCAGCAGCTTGGGCAGGGAAGACGAGCAGTACTTC. As protein: CASSLGREDEQYF.